This entry is about one T cell receptor beta chain. Its specificity is unknown. The junction departs from the called germline gene at one end, perhaps through a read error. In germline, CDR1 is SNHLY, CDR2 FYNNEI. This CDR3 is built from 12 residues. The data are from a study of CD8 T cells in ankylosing spondylitis. Regarding the study as a whole: In ankylosing spondylitis blood, a motif of roughly 8 highly homologous TCR beta variants appeared characteristic.

Quantitative molecular-barcoded 5'-RACE generated the TCR beta libraries. TCRdb fed the 5' RACE reads into MiXCR, producing one record per CDR3 protein. The table has 350,000 to 450,000 distinct CDR3 sequences, approximately 26% seen once. The sequencing sample was made of blood, either unsorted or a sorted T cell fraction (not recorded which). The clonotype originates from a male donor with ankylosing spondylitis. The chain carries TRBV2 and TRBJ1-1, with TRBD1 as a possible D gene (6 bases). In DNA form, the CDR3 reads TGTGCCAGCAGTGATAACGGTTCGACGGGGGCCTTT. Translation gives CASSDNGSTGAF.